This T cell receptor beta chain was retrieved from a study of blood T cell repertoires in COVID-19. This CDR3 region has 14 residues. Germline lookup yields CDR1 MGHRA and CDR2 YSYEKL. With V trimmed by 1 base and J by 6 bases, 3 bases remained unmatched. Sequenced by immunoSEQ multiplex PCR; TCRdb stores in-frame clones only, minus some. This sample has about 380,000 clones; 89% occur once, and the top ten carry around 1.2%. This TCR came from a middle-aged man with acute or convalescent COVID-19. This chain uses TRBV4-1 with TRBJ2-7; 10 bases are shared with TRBD1. The sample comprised peripheral blood. CDR3 coding DNA: TGCGCCAGCAGCCAAGGGGACAGGGGTGGCGAGCAGTACTTC. Amino acid sequence: CASSQGDRGGEQYF.